This T cell receptor beta chain originates from a study of shared clonotypes between healthy human individuals. TCRdb's copy holds only in-frame clones and misses some; the assay was immunoSEQ multiplex PCR. The sample lists about 1.9 million clones, just under 95% occurring once. Naive CD8 isolation took CD45RO-negative cells positively selected for CCR7 and excluded terminally differentiated effector memory CD45RA+ cells. The receptor's source is a young man in good health. Some clones in this sample may be carry-over from other donors' samples. The sequencing sample was made of naive CD8+ T cells from PBMCs.

CDR3 DNA sequence: TGTGCCAGAAGCTTGGAGGGAAGGCAGCCCCAGCATTTT. Its protein product is CARSLEGRQPQHF. J is TRBJ1-5 and V is TRBV5-3; D ambiguous. TRBV5-3 carries the ORF label, with uncertain function. The length of the CDR3 is 13 residues. Between the trimmed V and J ends, which lost 0 bases and 7 bases, there was a span of 8 bases.